The 20 T cell receptor beta chains listed next were all sequenced from one sample in a study of OX40 agonist ivuxolimab in advanced cancers. Sequencing was performed with immunoSEQ multiplex PCR; in TCRdb, only in-frame clones are kept and a portion is missing. Counted here are about 72,000 clones, 75% to 90% occurring once; the ten biggest clones make up under 1%. Sequenced material: CD4+ or CD8+ T cells sorted from blood, taken in a trial of the OX40 agonist ivuxolimab. The source is an adult with an advanced solid tumor such as melanoma, head and neck, liver or kidney cancer.

The V call is TRBV5-4, the J call TRBJ2-1; the D gene is possibly TRBD2 (5 bases). V was cut by 0 bases and J by 9 bases, with 10 bases left in between. Germline-derived CDR1 and CDR2 are SGHNT and YYREEE (reference sequence). The CDR3 length is 13 residues. CDR3: CASSLAQRTEQFF. CDR3 DNA sequence: TGTGCCAGCAGCTTGGCCCAGCGGACTGAGCAGTTCTTC.

The chain is built from TRBV6-1 and TRBJ1-5, with D unclear. Germline loops: CDR1 MNHNS, CDR2 SASEGT. V lost 9 bases and J 1 base, leaving 10 bases between the germline ends. The length of the CDR3 is 13 residues. CDR3: CASIRESNQPQHF. The DNA of the CDR3 is TGTGCCAGTATTAGAGAAAGCAATCAGCCCCAGCATTTT.

V usage is TRBV15 and J usage is TRBJ2-1; possible D gene TRBD2, 7 bases. Germline CDR1 and CDR2: LNHNV and YYDKDF (reference sequence). The CDR3 spans 16 residues. V lost 4 bases and J lost 4, with 17 bases in between. Written as DNA, the CDR3 is TGTGCCACCAGCAAGGGGGGAGCGGGACTTTACAATGAGCAGTTCTTC. This codes for CATSKGGAGLYNEQFF.

The V gene is TRBV28, the J gene TRBJ1-5, with D uncertain. The V gene's germline CDR1 is MDHEN and CDR2 SYDVKM. Trimming shortened V by 3 bases and J by 2 bases, and 5 bases separated the two germline ends. The length of the CDR3 is 13 residues. CDR3 in amino acids: CASSFGGNQPQHF. The CDR3 nucleotides are TGTGCCAGCAGTTTCGGGGGCAATCAGCCCCAGCATTTT.

The V gene is TRBV5-8, the J gene TRBJ1-1; 9 nucleotides line up with TRBD1. J gave up 4 bases and V 4 bases, and 14 bases lay outside the gene matches. From germline, CDR1 is SGHTS and CDR2 YDEGEE. The CDR3 covers 17 residues. CDR3 DNA sequence: TGTGCCAGCAGCCTCCAGCTCGGACAGGGACAGGGCACTGAAGCTTTCTTT. Translated, it gives CASSLQLGQGQGTEAFF.

This chain connects TRBV19 to TRBJ2-5, with a weak D call TRBD1 (6 bases). CDR3 size: 13 residues. CDR1 is LNHDA, CDR2 SQIVND, per germline (reference sequence). The ends were cut back, 4 bases at V and 2 bases at J, with 8 bases in the middle. DNA of the CDR3: TGTGCCAGTAGTAAGGACAGTCAAGAGACCCAGTACTTC. It yields the protein CASSKDSQETQYF.

This chain joins TRBV9 and TRBJ1-3; a possible D gene is TRBD1 (5 bases). Trimming took 0 bases from V and 0 from J, leaving 13 bases between them. Germline V gives CDR1 SGDLS, CDR2 YYNGEE. The CDR3 loop spans 17 amino acids. The CDR3 here is CASSVVEGPSSGNTIYF. The CDR3 region has the DNA TGTGCCAGCAGCGTAGTGGAGGGGCCCAGCTCTGGAAACACCATATATTTT.

The V and J genes are TRBV7-9 and TRBJ2-2, with D possibly being TRBD2 (6 bases). The germline gives CDR1 SEHNR, CDR2 FQNEAQ (reference sequence). Trimming stripped 4 bases from V and 4 bases from J, with 16 bases between. The CDR3 is made up of 16 amino acids. The CDR3 DNA follows: TGTGCCAGCAGCTCACAACCCGGGGGTGGCACCGGGGAGCTGTTTTTT. It translates to CASSSQPGGGTGELFF.

In this sample, this clone turned up once. This sequence joins TRBV28 and TRBJ2-7, with D possibly being TRBD2 (6 bases). V dropped 6 bases and J dropped 3 bases, with 12 bases sitting between them. Germline loops: CDR1 MDHEN, CDR2 SYDVKM. The CDR3 runs 13 residues. CDR3 residues: CASRGTPSYEQYF. Here the CDR3 DNA reads TGTGCCAGCAGGGGGACTCCCAGCTACGAGCAGTACTTC.

The chain couples TRBV18 to TRBJ2-4; D is unclear. V lost 4 bases and J 10 bases, leaving 14 bases between the germline ends. The germline V gene has CDR1 KGHSH and CDR2 LQKENI. This CDR3 region has 13 residues. Here the CDR3 reads CASSLGPGDIQYF. The CDR3, as DNA: TGTGCCAGCTCACTAGGACCTGGGGATATTCAGTACTTC.

The J gene is TRBJ2-1, the V gene TRBV5-1; 7 nucleotides agree with TRBD2. Germline-derived CDR1 and CDR2 are SGHRS and YFSETQ. After removal of 0 bases from V and 7 bases from J, the junction contained 7 bases not matched to a gene. This CDR3 has 15 amino acids. For the CDR3, the DNA is TGCGCCAGCAGCTTGGCGACGGGAGGCCAGAATGAGCAGTTCTTC. This translates into CASSLATGGQNEQFF.

This clone has a single count. This chain uses TRBV5-4 with TRBJ2-1, with 8 bases lining up with TRBD1. The germline V gene encodes CDR1 SGHNT and CDR2 YYREEE (reference sequence). V shed 0 bases and J 5 bases; nucleotides not matched to a gene: 7. The CDR3 contains 16 residues. The CDR3 is CASSLEGRGRHNEQFF. The DNA for the CDR3 is TGTGCCAGCAGCTTGGAGGGCAGGGGGCGGCACAATGAGCAGTTCTTC.

CDR3 nucleotide sequence: TGTGCCATCAAAGGGCAGGGGAAGGACACTGAAGCTTTCTTT. Protein: CAIKGQGKDTEAFF. The genes are TRBV10-3 and TRBJ1-1, with TRBD1 as a possible D gene (6 bases). The CDR3 extends over 14 amino acids. Germline CDR1 reads ENHRY; CDR2 reads SYGVKD. Trimming left V 7 bases short and J 3 bases short, with 15 bases between.

The chain has TRBV2 and TRBJ1-3, with D unresolved. Germline V gives CDR1 SNHLY, CDR2 FYNNEI. V gave up 4 bases and J gave up 0 bases, with 4 bases separating them. CDR3 length equals 13 residues. CDR3 in amino acids: CASSVGSGNTIYF. CDR3 DNA: TGTGCCAGCAGTGTGGGCTCTGGAAACACCATATATTTT.

The rearrangement joins TRBV5-4 to TRBJ2-1, with D uncertain. Germline CDR1 reads SGHNT; CDR2 reads YYREEE (reference sequence). The CDR3 contains 14 residues. Trimming left V 2 bases short and J 9 bases short, with 15 bases between. CDR3 region: CASSLDSTVGEQFF. In DNA, the CDR3 is TGTGCCAGCAGCTTAGACTCTACGGTTGGTGAGCAGTTCTTC.

The chain recombines TRBV7-2 with TRBJ1-1; D is unresolved. The CDR3 totals 15 residues. The germline V gene has CDR1 SGHTA and CDR2 FQGNSA. Trimming shortened V by 1 base and J by 4 bases, and 13 bases separated the two germline ends. CDR3 protein: CASSLGGPTTTEAFF. The DNA of the CDR3 is TGTGCCAGCAGCTTAGGTGGACCTACGACCACTGAAGCTTTCTTT.

The chain uses TRBV7-2 and TRBJ2-2; 7 bases are shared with TRBD1. Germline V gives CDR1 SGHTA, CDR2 FQGNSA. The CDR3 totals 15 residues. Trimming removed 5 bases from V and 0 bases from J; junction bases left unmatched: 3. Written as DNA, the CDR3 is TGTGCCAGCAGCCCGACAGGGACGAACACCGGGGAGCTGTTTTTT. It specifies CASSPTGTNTGELFF.

In this sample, this clone turned up once. The rearrangement links TRBV6-5 to TRBJ1-1; perhaps TRBD1 as D (6 bases). The germline gives CDR1 MNHEY, CDR2 SVGAGI. V was clipped by 5 bases and J by 9 bases, with 19 bases between them. This CDR3 spans 14 amino acids. CDR3 protein: CASSPFDTGKKAFF. CDR3 DNA sequence: TGTGCCAGCAGTCCCTTCGATACAGGGAAGAAAGCTTTCTTT.

This clone was detected only once. The CDR3 coding sequence is TGTGCCAGCAGCCAGGCACAGGGGTGGTCCTACAATGAGCAGTTCTTC. It codes for CASSQAQGWSYNEQFF. This rearrangement joins TRBV14 to TRBJ2-1; 7 bases agree with TRBD1. J lost 1 base, V lost 3 bases, and 6 bases had no gene match. This CDR3 has 16 residues. Germline V lookup: CDR1 SGHDN, CDR2 FVKESK.

The V and J genes are TRBV11-2 and TRBJ2-2; TRBD1 agrees at 7 bases. Losses at the gene ends were 7 bases for V and 6 bases for J; bases not matched to a gene: 8. The germline V gene has CDR1 SGHAT and CDR2 FQNNGV. The CDR3 is 14 residues long. CDR3 amino acids: CASTSTGFAGELFF. The DNA for the CDR3 is TGTGCCAGCACCTCGACAGGGTTTGCCGGGGAGCTGTTTTTT.